Listed here are 18 T cell receptor beta chains from one sample, sequenced in a study of response to subunit inactivated influenza vaccine. TCRdb reprocessed the RT-PCR reads via MiXCR and lists one record per CDR3 protein. Here the sample spans 500,000 to 750,000 distinct CDR3 sequences, 14% being singletons. Sequencing used PBMCs from blood, obtained 12 days after vaccination. The receptor set was obtained from a man aged 50-59 years who received an inactivated influenza vaccine.

V and J are TRBV7-2 and TRBJ2-7; possible D gene TRBD1, 5 bases. Germline V gene sequence: CDR1 SGHTA, CDR2 FQGNSA. V lost 1 base and J 6 bases, leaving 16 bases between the germline ends. This CDR3 is 15 amino acids long. The CDR3 DNA reads TGTGCCAGCAGCTTAGAGGCAGGGCCGAACTCCGAGCAGTACTTC. Translating it yields CASSLEAGPNSEQYF.

This clonotype has ten or more counts. This chain joins TRBV10-3 and TRBJ1-5; 11 bases are shared with TRBD1. Trimming removed 6 bases from V and 5 bases from J; junction bases left unmatched: 3. Germline loops: CDR1 ENHRY, CDR2 SYGVKD. The CDR3 is made up of 14 amino acids. The CDR3 DNA reads TGTGCCATCAGCGGGACAGGGGGTGATCAGCCCCAGCATTTT. Translated: CAISGTGGDQPQHF.

This clonotype was seen a few times. This chain uses TRBV10-3 with TRBJ2-5; no clear D gene. Germline CDR1 reads ENHRY; CDR2 reads SYGVKD. V lost 4 bases and J lost 6, with 12 bases in between. This CDR3 has 13 residues. CDR3 region: CAISVDGRKTQYF. The CDR3, as DNA: TGTGCCATCAGTGTTGACGGTAGAAAGACCCAGTACTTC.

This clonotype was counted between two and nine times. The chain couples TRBV6-4 to TRBJ1-5; tentative D call: TRBD1 (5 bases). V was shortened by 3 bases and J by 7 bases, with 13 bases between the two germline ends. The CDR3 extends over 14 amino acids. CDR1 is MRHNA and CDR2 is SNTAGT in the germline V gene. The CDR3 is CASSEGQGGQPQHF. The CDR3 nucleotides read TGTGCCAGCAGTGAGGGTCAGGGCGGCCAGCCCCAGCATTTT.

This clonotype was found a few times. The J gene is TRBJ2-2, the V gene TRBV12-5; perhaps TRBD2 as D (6 bases). The CDR3 contains 13 residues. Between the trimmed V and J ends, which lost 5 bases and 8 bases, there was a span of 12 bases. Germline CDR1 LGHNT, CDR2 FRNRAP. CDR3 sequence reads: CASGPEGLGELFF. CDR3 nucleotides: TGTGCTAGTGGTCCGGAGGGCCTTGGGGAGCTGTTTTTT.

This clonotype was observed at least ten times. The J gene is TRBJ2-1, the V gene TRBV4-3; perhaps TRBD2 as D (5 bases). Trimming stripped 1 base from V and 10 bases from J, with 14 bases between. This CDR3 has 14 residues. The germline V gene has CDR1 LGHNA and CDR2 YSLEER. The CDR3 protein is CASSQGPSSREQFF. Here the CDR3 DNA reads TGCGCCAGCAGCCAAGGTCCTAGCTCGCGGGAGCAGTTCTTC.

This clonotype has ten or more counts. The chain employs TRBV12-3 or TRBV12-4 and TRBJ1-2; tentatively, D is TRBD1 (5 bases). This CDR3 contains 13 residues. V was clipped by 7 bases and J by 8 bases, with 17 bases between them. This CDR3 reads CASTNQGLWGYTF. As DNA, the CDR3 is TGTGCCAGCACCAACCAGGGCCTATGGGGCTACACCTTC.

In this sample, this clonotype turned up many times. This sequence joins TRBV24-1 and TRBJ2-2; 7 bases align to TRBD1. CDR3 length: 16 residues. Per germline, CDR1 KGHDR and CDR2 SFDVKD. Germline trimming cut 0 bases from V and 2 bases from J; bases unmatched to any gene: 2. The CDR3 sequence: CATSDLGQANTGELFF. The CDR3 region has the DNA TGTGCCACCAGTGATTTGGGACAGGCAAACACCGGGGAGCTGTTTTTT.

This clonotype was observed a handful of times. The V gene is TRBV6-1, the J gene TRBJ2-3, with TRBD2 matching over 11 bases. Germline assignment: CDR1 MNHNS and CDR2 SASEGT. The CDR3 loop spans 20 amino acids. The trim removed 4 bases at V and 4 bases at J, leaving 19 bases unmatched. Here the CDR3 DNA reads TGTGCCAGCAGTGTTCACTTCGGGACTAGCGGCGTTGTAATATCAGATACGCAGTATTTT. As protein: CASSVHFGTSGVVISDTQYF.

This clonotype has more than one count but fewer than ten. Written as DNA, the CDR3 is TGTGCCAGCAGCTTACAGGGGGCGCGGAACGAAAAACTGTTTTTT. Translating it yields CASSLQGARNEKLFF. The V and J genes are TRBV7-2 and TRBJ1-4, with 8 bases lining up with TRBD1. The CDR3 covers 15 residues. The germline V gene encodes CDR1 SGHTA and CDR2 FQGNSA. Trimming removed 2 bases from V and 8 bases from J; junction bases left unmatched: 7.

The genes are TRBV24-1 and TRBJ2-1; TRBD1 is a possible D gene (5 bases). The V and J ends lost 5 bases and 7 bases respectively, with 8 bases between them. Germline loops: CDR1 KGHDR, CDR2 SFDVKD. The CDR3 has 12 amino acids. The CDR3 protein is CATSGNRNEQFF. CDR3 DNA sequence: TGTGCCACCAGTGGAAACAGGAATGAGCAGTTCTTC.

In this sample, this clonotype turned up a few times. The rearrangement uses TRBV7-3 and TRBJ2-1; 7 bases map to TRBD2. Trimming took 2 bases from V and 4 from J; bases not matched to a gene: 8. This CDR3 has 16 amino acids. The germline V gene encodes CDR1 SGHTA and CDR2 FQGTGA. CDR3 in amino acids: CASSLLAGDTYNEQFF. The CDR3 DNA sequence: TGTGCCAGCAGCTTACTCGCGGGAGACACGTACAATGAGCAGTTCTTC.

The chain links TRBV4-2 to TRBJ2-6, with 11 bases matching TRBD2. This CDR3 is built from 20 residues. CDR1 and CDR2 (germline): LGHNA, YNFKEQ. J gave up 0 bases and V 0 bases, and 7 bases lay outside the gene matches. The chain's CDR3 is CASSQEAGTSGSSGANVLTF. The CDR3 DNA follows: TGTGCCAGCAGCCAAGAGGCTGGGACTAGCGGCTCCTCTGGGGCCAACGTCCTGACTTTC.

The chain carries TRBV6-1 and TRBJ2-7; a possible D gene is TRBD1 (7 bases). This CDR3 is 13 amino acids long. CDR1 is MNHNS and CDR2 is SASEGT in the germline V gene. Trimming cost V 6 bases and J 5 bases, with 14 bases left between them. The CDR3 DNA reads TGTGCCAGCAGGCCGACAGGGAGGCACGAGCAGTACTTC. Translation: CASRPTGRHEQYF.

The chain is built from TRBV10-3 and TRBJ2-7; D is uncertain. CDR1 ENHRY and CDR2 SYGVKD come from the germline V gene. The length of the CDR3 is 16 residues. Trimming left V 0 bases short and J 2 bases short, with 14 bases between. CDR3 in DNA: TGTGCCATCAGTGAGTCCCCCTTGGGGAACACCTACGAGCAGTACTTC. It is translated as CAISESPLGNTYEQYF.

Regarding this clonotype: The junction differs from germline at one of its ends, possibly a read error. The J gene is TRBJ1-3, the V gene TRBV20-1; TRBD1 is a possible D gene (6 bases). This CDR3 comprises 13 residues. CDR1 and CDR2 from the germline V gene are DFQATT and SNEGSKA (reference sequence). CDR3 region: CSARGGAGNTIYF. DNA of the CDR3: TGCAGTGCCAGAGGGGGGGCTGGAAACACCATATATTTT.

CDR3 DNA: TGTGCCAGCAGTTTAGCATTCGCGGGTGAAGCTTTCTTT. The encoded protein is CASSLAFAGEAFF. The chain employs TRBV12-3 or TRBV12-4 and TRBJ1-1; D is uncertain. The V end was cut by 0 bases, the J end by 7 bases, with 9 bases between. This CDR3 is 13 amino acids long.

In this sample, this clonotype turned up a few times. The chain joins TRBV29-1 to TRBJ1-2, with D possibly matching TRBD1 (6 bases). V was pared by 3 bases and J by 4 bases, with 12 bases between. There are 13 residues in the CDR3. Germline V gene sequence: CDR1 SQVTM, CDR2 ANQGSEA. The CDR3 loop is CSVDGGASYGYTF. Written as DNA, the CDR3 is TGCAGCGTTGACGGGGGCGCAAGCTATGGCTACACCTTC.